This TCR beta chain was captured by sequencing in a study of vaccination and CD4 T cells after COVID-19. As regards this clonotype: Its target is not known. A read error may produce the germline difference seen at one junction end.

The assay that was used to sequence DNA from cultured CD4+ T cells was the Oncomine TCR Beta short-read assay. One entry per CDR3 protein, called by TCRdb with MiXCR from the PCR reads. The sample records roughly 13,000 distinct CDR3 sequences, around 24% being singletons. The germline gives CDR1 SSHAT, CDR2 FNYEAQ (reference sequence). This CDR3 spans 13 amino acids. Treatment described: roughly 11-day PBMC culture with coronavirus spike peptide pools or control peptides (ViraFEST assay). With peptide pools, ViraFEST first expanded antigen-specific T cells and afterwards sequenced their TCRs. The medium had half its volume replaced with fresh IL-2 medium on days 3 and 7.

V gene TRBV7-7 combines with J gene TRBJ2-7; possible D gene TRBD1, 6 bases. The receptor was isolated from a human donor who had recovered from COVID-19. The specimen was CD4+ T cells from blood, cultured in vitro, collected after SARS-CoV-2 vaccination. CDR3 residues: CASSLGQGQQQYF. In DNA form, the CDR3 reads TGTGCTAGCAGCTTAGGCCAGGGGCAGCAGCAGTACTTC.